This TCR beta chain was sequenced during a study of blood T cell repertoires in COVID-19. As for the study in general: Samples of COVID-19 (acute and convalescent) were obtained from the United States, Italy and Spain. PBMCs, B-cell-depleted T cells, or T cells provided the cDNA or gDNA that made up the material.

This clone was found once. Original analysis: Amplification of reference gene primers provided the estimated nucleated cell counts. TCRdb keeps only in-frame clones here, not all; method: immunoSEQ multiplex PCR. For V, J and clone size, that table is used; D and trimming come from the DNA. The data show hundreds of thousands of clones, over 75% seen once. Clinical history as reported by participants underpinned cohort assignment. Input material: PBMCs or T cells enriched from blood (not recorded which). This TCR came from a woman in her 30s who had recovered from COVID-19.

The CDR3 loop reads CAIQVGGDTDTQYF. CDR3 coding DNA: TGTGCCATCCAGGTGGGGGGTGACACAGATACGCAGTATTTT. V usage is TRBV10-3 and J usage is TRBJ2-3; possibly TRBD2 for D (6 bases). Germline V CDR1 and CDR2: ENHRY, SYGVKD. The CDR3 is made up of 14 amino acids. V was trimmed by 8 bases and J by 2 bases, leaving 14 bases between them.